This TCR beta chain is drawn from a study of T-cell memory formation after mild COVID-19. Trimming took 2 bases from V and 3 from J, leaving 7 bases between them. The CDR3 spans 13 residues. This clonotype was observed a handful of times. Constant-segment-primed 5'RACE gave TCR alpha and TCR beta cDNA libraries with sample barcodes and UMIs. TCRdb recomputed calls from the 5' RACE reads with MiXCR, one row per CDR3 protein. Seen here are around 200,000 distinct CDR3 sequences, about 9.2% observed once, and the top ten hold 3.5%. The rearrangement joins TRBV12-3 or TRBV12-4 to TRBJ1-1; D uncertain. The sequence was obtained from a man younger than 30 who had mild COVID-19 (a few samples of this study predate the infection). Cell type and time point are not known. The sample was PBMCs or a T cell subset sorted from them (not recorded which). The CDR3 is CASSLTADTEAFF. The CDR3 DNA follows: TGTGCCAGCAGTTTAACGGCGGACACTGAAGCTTTCTTT.